This record concerns one TCR beta chain sequence. Its antigen is unknown. Sequencing was designed to attain a depth spanning 1 in 200,000 to 1 in 1 million T cells. Data came from immunoSEQ multiplex PCR; TCRdb stores just in-frame clones and leaves some out. Here the sample spans some 350,000 clones, 67% being singletons. The data stem from a study of cytotoxic CD8 clonotypes in ibrutinib-treated CLL. Study-level points and caveats: Patients with sustained remission and those progressing were sampled at differing times. Baseline values of clonality outstripped age-matched healthy donors and followed circulating CD8+ T-cell counts. Public clonotypes (which were uncommon) either contracted or remained stable on treatment.

Trimming at V came to 2 bases and at J to 5 bases, leaving 3 bases not matched to a gene. CDR3 length: 14 amino acids. Germline CDR1 KGHSH, CDR2 LQKENI. The sequencing used PBMCs, collected after 36 months of ibrutinib treatment. The rearrangement joins TRBV18 to TRBJ2-5; 9 positions agree with TRBD2. This receptor was taken from a human donor with chronic lymphocytic leukemia. CDR3 in amino acids: CASSPGLAGETQYF. The CDR3 nucleotides are TGTGCCAGCTCACCAGGCCTAGCGGGGGAGACCCAGTACTTC.